This T cell receptor (beta chain) was recorded in a study of control samples from healthy donors and cancer patients. Produced via immunoSEQ multiplex PCR; TCRdb's table is partial and in-frame only. The sample records tens of thousands of clones, 91% being singletons. Sequenced input: blood. This clonotype was obtained from a young man in good health.

This CDR3 reads CASSQDVVGVDTQYF. The CDR3 DNA follows: TGTGCCAGCAGCCAAGACGTGGTGGGGGTAGATACGCAGTATTTT. The chain has TRBV3-1 (or the pseudogene TRBV3-2) and TRBJ2-3; D tentatively reads TRBD1 or TRBD2 (5 bases each). The CDR3 is 15 residues long. The V and J ends lost 0 bases and 5 bases respectively, with 12 bases between them. Per the germline V gene, CDR1 is LGHDT and CDR2 is YNNKEL (reference sequence).